Each of the 6 T cell receptor beta chains below was sequenced from the same sample in a study of OX40 agonist ivuxolimab in advanced cancers. Preparation of the library involved the immunoSEQ multiplex PCR assay. In TCRdb, the immuneACCESS table is reduced to in-frame sequences with V and J assigned. These tables do not hold every clone; where another copy was compared, an unresolved V gene accounts for under half, and the others remain unexplained. The sample has 48,000 or so clones on record, roughly 81% of them singletons. Of the sample, around 7% is held by the ten largest clones. Sequencing used CD4+ or CD8+ T cells sorted from blood, obtained in a trial of the OX40 agonist ivuxolimab. These receptors all stem from an adult with an advanced solid tumor such as melanoma, head and neck, liver or kidney cancer.

The chain couples TRBV6-6 to TRBJ1-2, with TRBD1 as a possible D gene (5 bases). Trimming cost V 0 bases and J 8 bases, with 10 bases left between them. Looked up from germline, CDR1 is MNHNY and CDR2 is SVGAGI (reference sequence). The CDR3 has 13 residues. The CDR3 coding sequence is TGTGCCAGCAGTTACTCGGGGGAAGGAGGCTACACCTTC. Translation gives CASSYSGEGGYTF.

The CDR3 protein is CASSFQLVGNYNEQFF. The CDR3 DNA reads as TGTGCCAGCAGTTTCCAATTAGTTGGTAATTACAATGAGCAGTTCTTC. The V and J genes are TRBV28 and TRBJ2-1; D not resolved. This CDR3 has 16 residues. The V gene lost 3 bases and the J gene lost 4 bases, with 16 bases spanning the gap. CDR1 and CDR2 (germline): MDHEN, SYDVKM.

V is TRBV5-4 and J is TRBJ2-7; D is perhaps TRBD1 (6 bases). The CDR3 is 14 residues long. Trimming left V 5 bases short and J 3 bases short, with 15 bases between. Germline V gives CDR1 SGHNT, CDR2 YYREEE (reference sequence). Written as DNA, the CDR3 is TGTGCCAGCAGTTTGCAGGGGAGCGACTACGAGCAGTACTTC. This codes for CASSLQGSDYEQYF.

The chain has TRBV30 and TRBJ1-3, with TRBD1 identical over 9 bases. J was trimmed by 2 bases and V by 4 bases; bases with no gene match: 3. The CDR3 runs to 14 residues. The germline gives CDR1 GTSNPN, CDR2 SVGIG (reference sequence). The CDR3, as DNA: TGTGCCTGGAACCACAGGGGGCCTGGAAACACCATATATTTT. Protein sequence: CAWNHRGPGNTIYF.

V usage is TRBV7-2 and J usage is TRBJ1-4; the D gene is possibly TRBD1 (5 bases). CDR3 length equals 15 residues. The germline CDR1 and CDR2 sequences are SGHTA and FQGNSA. V dropped 5 bases and J dropped 1 base, with 11 bases sitting between them. The CDR3 is CASSVSRETNEKLFF. The CDR3 bases are TGTGCCAGCAGCGTTAGCAGGGAAACTAATGAAAAACTGTTTTTT.

The genes are TRBV5-6 and TRBJ1-5, with D unclear. The CDR3 length is 14 residues. V shed 2 bases and J shed 3 bases, with 9 bases lying between them. Germline V lookup: CDR1 SGHDT, CDR2 YYEEEE. The CDR3 region is CASSLGSYNQPQHF. DNA of the CDR3: TGTGCCAGCAGCTTAGGCAGCTACAATCAGCCCCAGCATTTT.